One sample yielded the 5 T cell receptor beta chains listed below, sequenced in a study of T-cell memory formation after mild COVID-19. TCRdb re-called the 5' RACE reads through MiXCR, storing one row per CDR3 protein. The data hold roughly 150,000 distinct CDR3 sequences, with 10% to 15% observed a single time. Specimen: PBMCs or a T cell subset sorted from them (not recorded which). The source of these receptors is a man younger than 35 who had mild COVID-19 (a few samples of this study predate the infection). Cell type and time point are not known.

In this sample, this clonotype turned up a few times. This sequence joins TRBV9 and TRBJ2-1, with 7 bases fitting TRBD2. Germline CDR1 and CDR2: SGDLS and YYNGEE. J was trimmed by 8 bases and V by 3 bases; bases with no gene match: 8. The CDR3 sequence is 14 residues long. As DNA, the CDR3 is TGTGCCAGCAGCGGCACAGCGGGGATCCATGAGCAGTTCTTC. It is translated as CASSGTAGIHEQFF.

There are a few counts of this clonotype. This chain uses TRBV29-1 with TRBJ2-3; 9 positions match TRBD1. This CDR3 contains 16 residues. V shed 6 bases and J 3 bases; nucleotides not matched to a gene: 13. Germline V gene lookup returns CDR1 SQVTM and CDR2 ANQGSEA. CDR3 in DNA: TGCAGCGTCGGGGACAGGGTTTCGTCCCTTACAGATACGCAGTATTTT. Protein product: CSVGDRVSSLTDTQYF.

The V gene is TRBV6-1, the J gene TRBJ2-7; TRBD2 is a possible D gene (5 bases). There are 13 residues in the CDR3. Deletions cut 6 bases from V and 7 bases from J, with 16 bases between. CDR1 MNHNS and CDR2 SASEGT come from the germline V gene. The CDR3 coding sequence is TGTGCCAGCAGACCTCTAGCAGTAGGGGAGCAGTACTTC. It specifies CASRPLAVGEQYF.

This chain uses TRBV5-1 with TRBJ1-1; D is ambiguous. The V and J ends lost 1 base and 4 bases respectively, with 11 bases between them. Germline CDR1 reads SGHRS; CDR2 reads YFSETQ. This CDR3 region has 14 residues. This CDR3 is CASSLSGVVTEAFF. The CDR3, as DNA: TGCGCCAGCAGCTTGTCCGGGGTGGTCACTGAAGCTTTCTTT.

V gene TRBV7-8 combines with J gene TRBJ1-5; possibly TRBD1 for D (6 bases). The ends were cut back, 5 bases at V and 7 bases at J, with 12 bases in the middle. Germline V lookup: CDR1 SGHVS, CDR2 FQNEAQ. This CDR3 has 13 residues. The CDR3 DNA is TGTGCCAGCAGCCTCGTGGGGGGCCAGCCCCAGCATTTT. As protein: CASSLVGGQPQHF.